The 30 T cell receptor beta chains reported below all come from one sample, sequenced in a study of T cells expressing NK-cell markers. No DNA is given; TCRdb re-called the 5' RACE reads and lists each CDR3 protein once. The data include a few hundred thousand distinct CDR3 sequences; the top ten clones carry around 5.2%. Input material: blood T cells: a sorted CD56 or NKG2C T cell subset, CD4+ or CD8+ T cells, or bulk PBMC T cells (not recorded which). The source of these receptors is a man aged 18-70 years in good health.

V gene TRBV5-1 combines with J gene TRBJ2-7. The CDR3 loop spans 13 amino acids. CDR1 and CDR2 (germline): SGHRS, YFSETQ. The CDR3 spells CASRYSETYEQYF.

The chain carries TRBV5-5 and TRBJ1-3. The CDR3 runs to 14 residues. Germline-derived CDR1 and CDR2 are SGHKS and YYEKEE (reference sequence). CDR3 amino acids: CASSSGPGLNTIYF.

The J gene is TRBJ1-3, the V gene TRBV6-5; the TRBD1 assignment by TCRdb is unverifiable without DNA. The CDR3 is made up of 14 amino acids. Germline CDR1 reads MNHEY; CDR2 reads SVGAGI. CDR3 in amino acids: CASSGRGGENTIYF.

The gene calls are TRBV20-1 and TRBJ2-5; TCRdb names TRBD2, which stays unverified in the absence of DNA. The CDR3 loop spans 15 amino acids. Germline CDR1 reads DFQATT; CDR2 reads SNEGSKA (reference sequence). The CDR3 here is CSARFRGSSMETQYF.

The J gene is TRBJ2-5, the V gene TRBV7-9. This CDR3 region has 14 residues. The germline gives CDR1 SEHNR, CDR2 FQNEAQ (reference sequence). CDR3 in amino acids: CASSFGLAPETQYF.

V usage is TRBV2 and J usage is TRBJ2-1; TCRdb outputs TRBD2, but without DNA this stays unchecked. Germline-derived CDR1 and CDR2 are SNHLY and FYNNEI. The CDR3 runs 13 residues. The CDR3 region is CASSSSSDLEQFF.

J is TRBJ1-2 and V is TRBV5-1. The CDR3 is made up of 12 amino acids. Germline V gene data show CDR1 as SGHRS and CDR2 as YFSETQ. CDR3 sequence: CASRNPNYGYTF.

The chain links TRBV5-1 to TRBJ2-1; TCRdb selects TRBD2, and the lack of DNA leaves this call unchecked. CDR1 and CDR2 from the germline V gene are SGHRS and YFSETQ. The CDR3 consists of 15 residues. This CDR3 reads CASSSGLADANEQFF.

The chain is built from TRBV29-1 and TRBJ2-1; the D call from TCRdb, TRBD1, cannot be confirmed without DNA. This CDR3 spans 12 amino acids. Per germline, CDR1 SQVTM and CDR2 ANQGSEA. The CDR3 is CSGTTGGRGQFF.

The J gene is TRBJ1-1, the V gene TRBV6-1; TCRdb designates TRBD1, a call that cannot be tested without DNA. The germline gives CDR1 MNHNS, CDR2 SASEGT. This CDR3 is 14 amino acids long. CDR3 amino acids: CASRTGQPAGEAFF.

The chain has TRBV11-2 and TRBJ1-1; TCRdb indicates TRBD1, and absent DNA this call remains unverified. This CDR3 contains 14 residues. Per the germline V gene, CDR1 is SGHAT and CDR2 is FQNNGV. The CDR3 sequence is CASSRGRSNTEAFF.

Here the CDR3 reads CASSVAGAGGRETQYF. The chain combines TRBV9 with TRBJ2-5; TCRdb indicates TRBD2, and absent DNA this call remains unverified. In germline, CDR1 is SGDLS, CDR2 YYNGEE. The CDR3 extends over 16 amino acids. Supplemented by reference TRBV9 and TRBJ2-5, the full variable domain reads DSGVTQTPKHLITATGQRVTLRCSPRSGDLSVYWYQQSLDQGLQFLIQYYNGEERAKGNILERFSAQQFPDLHSELNLSSLELGDSALYFCASSVAGAGGRETQYFGPGTRLLVL.

This rearrangement joins TRBV5-5 to TRBJ2-1; the TRBD1 assignment by TCRdb is unverifiable without DNA. The CDR3 extends over 15 amino acids. Germline lookup yields CDR1 SGHKS and CDR2 YYEKEE (reference sequence). The CDR3 sequence: CASSPDRGPAGEQFF.

The rearrangement joins TRBV20-1 to TRBJ1-1. There are 14 residues in the CDR3. Germline CDR1 and CDR2: DFQATT and SNEGSKA (reference sequence). The CDR3 sequence: CSAREGSRRAEAFF.

This chain links TRBV7-6 with TRBJ2-7; without DNA, the TCRdb call of TRBD1 cannot be checked. The CDR3 extends over 14 amino acids. CDR1 is SGHVS and CDR2 is FNYEAQ in the germline V gene. The CDR3: CASSLRQGNYEQYF.

This sequence joins TRBV18 and TRBJ1-3; TCRdb selects TRBD1, and the lack of DNA leaves this call unchecked. The CDR3 is 15 residues long. Germline values: CDR1 KGHSH, CDR2 LQKENI. CDR3 in amino acids: CASSFDRASGNTIYF.

CDR3 region: CASSPPRDRGSNEKLFF. V usage is TRBV6-5 and J usage is TRBJ1-4; the TCRdb D gene call, TRBD1, has no DNA to confirm it. Germline loops: CDR1 MNHEY, CDR2 SVGAGI. The CDR3 extends over 17 amino acids.

J is TRBJ2-1 and V is TRBV2; the TCRdb D gene call, TRBD1, has no DNA to confirm it. This CDR3 is 16 amino acids long. Germline assignment: CDR1 SNHLY and CDR2 FYNNEI. CDR3 sequence: CASREGQGGPYNEQFF.

The rearrangement uses TRBV7-9 and TRBJ2-7; TCRdb picks TRBD1, but there is no DNA to check that call. The CDR3 covers 14 residues. Germline assignment: CDR1 SEHNR and CDR2 FQNEAQ (reference sequence). This CDR3 reads CASSFPPSHGEQYF.

This CDR3 reads CASSSFGQGGYQPQHF. The chain is built from TRBV12-3 or TRBV12-4 and TRBJ1-5; TCRdb indicates TRBD1, and absent DNA this call remains unverified. There are 16 residues in the CDR3.

V usage is TRBV5-6 and J usage is TRBJ1-2; TCRdb selects TRBD1, and the lack of DNA leaves this call unchecked. CDR1 SGHDT and CDR2 YYEEEE come from the germline V gene. The length of the CDR3 is 16 residues. The CDR3 sequence is CASSWGHRVGNYGYTF.

V is TRBV20-1 and J is TRBJ2-1; TCRdb designates TRBD1, a call that cannot be tested without DNA. This CDR3 contains 15 residues. The germline CDR1 and CDR2 sequences are DFQATT and SNEGSKA (reference sequence). CDR3 residues: CSATQGASEYNEQFF.

This rearrangement joins TRBV2 to TRBJ2-3. This CDR3 is 14 amino acids long. In germline, CDR1 is SNHLY, CDR2 FYNNEI. The CDR3 spells CASRQRSSTDTQYF.

This sequence joins TRBV28 and TRBJ2-2; there is no DNA to check the TCRdb D call of TRBD1. Germline V gene data show CDR1 as MDHEN and CDR2 as SYDVKM. The CDR3 has 18 amino acids. The chain's CDR3 is CASSFNLHRDQNTGELFF.

The chain links TRBV10-2 to TRBJ2-5; TCRdb reports TRBD1, a call that lacks DNA to check it against. This CDR3 is built from 16 residues. From germline, CDR1 is WSHSY and CDR2 SAAADI. The CDR3 is CASSEMAGGLEETQYF.

The chain is built from TRBV2 and TRBJ2-5; TCRdb names TRBD2, which stays unverified in the absence of DNA. The CDR3 runs 14 residues. In germline, CDR1 is SNHLY, CDR2 FYNNEI. The CDR3 here is CASRNRLGQETQYF.

V and J are TRBV27 and TRBJ2-5; TCRdb names TRBD1, which stays unverified in the absence of DNA. The CDR3 has 14 residues. Germline V gene data show CDR1 as MNHEY and CDR2 as SMNVEV (reference sequence). CDR3 sequence: CASSHRPGPETQYF.

This chain uses TRBV9 with TRBJ2-5; TCRdb indicates TRBD1, and absent DNA this call remains unverified. Germline-derived CDR1 and CDR2 are SGDLS and YYNGEE. The CDR3 is made up of 15 amino acids. The CDR3 spells CASSFGASGQETQYF.

V gene TRBV9 combines with J gene TRBJ2-1; TCRdb picks TRBD1, but there is no DNA to check that call. Looked up from germline, CDR1 is SGDLS and CDR2 is YYNGEE. The CDR3 loop spans 13 amino acids. The CDR3: CASSVAQGPEQFF.

The chain links TRBV7-2 to TRBJ2-3; without DNA, the TCRdb call of TRBD1 cannot be checked. Germline V gene sequence: CDR1 SGHTA, CDR2 FQGNSA. This CDR3 contains 15 residues. CDR3 sequence: CASSLVGTDTDTQYF.